The rows below give T cell receptor beta chains drawn from one sample of a study of T cell repertoires in ileal Crohn's disease. Sequencing used immunoSEQ multiplex PCR; TCRdb keeps in-frame clones, though not all of them. The sample carries about 13,000 clones, about 82% recorded once. Sequencing was performed on ileal tissue. These receptors all come from an adult with Crohn's disease. Each CDR3 is given with its conserved first and last residue. A D gene is named only where the DNA matches it firmly. Some rows have no size entry. The others give once, few or many, or a class for an expanded clone.

cdr3_nt,cdr3_aa,v_call,clone_size,d_call,cdr3_length,j_call
TGTGCCAGCAGCCAGGGCGGGATCCGCGGTGCCTATGGCTACACCTTC,CASSQGGIRGAYGYTF,TRBV9,-,-,16,TRBJ1-2
TGTGCCAGCAGCTTAGGGGGCAGGACTAACTATGGCTACACCTTC,CASSLGGRTNYGYTF,TRBV7-2,-,-,15,TRBJ1-2
TGTGCCAGCAGTTTATCCGGGACCGGGGAGCTGTTTTTT,CASSLSGTGELFF,TRBV28,-,-,13,TRBJ2-2
TGCGCCAGCAGCCCGCAGGGGGCCCAAGAGACCCAGTACTTC,CASSPQGAQETQYF,TRBV5-1,-,TRBD1,14,TRBJ2-5
TGTGCCAGCACGGGGGGGGATGGCTACACCTTC,CASTGGDGYTF,TRBV5-6,-,-,11,TRBJ1-2
TGTGCCAGCAGCCAACAGGGGGCTTACTCTGGAAACACCATATATTTT,CASSQQGAYSGNTIYF,TRBV16,few,TRBD1,16,TRBJ1-3
TGTGCCAGCAGCTTAGCGGGCACAGGGGGAAGCTTTCATGGCTACACCTTC,CASSLAGTGGSFHGYTF,TRBV7-9,-,TRBD1,17,TRBJ1-2
TGTGCCAGCAGCGTCAAGGGGTTTGGGACTTTCTTT,CASSVKGFGTFF,TRBV7-9,-,-,12,TRBJ1-1
TGTGCCAGCAATCCGTTATCCCAATCTCGCGGGGGAGGAGCGGTCGGAGAGACCCAGTACTTC,CASNPLSQSRGGGAVGETQYF,TRBV2,few,TRBD2,21,TRBJ2-5
TGCGCCAGCAGCGGGGGGAGGAACGAGCAGTACTTC,CASSGGRNEQYF,TRBV5-1,-,-,12,TRBJ2-7
TGTGCCTGGAGTGGGCAGGGCTCTGGAAACACCATATATTTT,CAWSGQGSGNTIYF,TRBV30,-,-,14,TRBJ1-3
TGTGCCAGCAGCTTGGAAAAGACAGGGCGCCCTGGAAACACCATATATTTT,CASSLEKTGRPGNTIYF,TRBV5-6,-,TRBD1,17,TRBJ1-3
TGCGCCAGCAGCTTGCGCGGGGATCAGCCCCAGCATTTT,CASSLRGDQPQHF,TRBV5-1,-,-,13,TRBJ1-5
TGTGCCAGCAGCTTGGAGGGGAGGGCTGAAGCTTTCTTT,CASSLEGRAEAFF,TRBV5-8,-,-,13,TRBJ1-1
TGCGCCAGCAGCCTGAAGCGGGAGGGTTTAACCGGGGAGCTGTTTTTT,CASSLKREGLTGELFF,TRBV5-1,-,TRBD2,16,TRBJ2-2
TGTGCCAGCAGCTTAGTAGGGAGCGGCGAGACCCAGTACTTC,CASSLVGSGETQYF,TRBV7-6,-,-,14,TRBJ2-5
TGTGCCAGTGAACCCGAGACACCGAACACCGGGGAGCTGTTTTTT,CASEPETPNTGELFF,TRBV6-1,few,-,15,TRBJ2-2
TGTGCCAGCAGCTTGGGGGCTATCTCTGGAAACACCATATATTTT,CASSLGAISGNTIYF,TRBV5-6,-,-,15,TRBJ1-3
TGTGCCACCAGCAGAGATAAGGTCGGGAGTTACAATGAGCAGTTCTTC,CATSRDKVGSYNEQFF,TRBV15,-,-,16,TRBJ2-1
TGTGCCAGCTCACCGCAGATGCAAGAGACCCAGTACTTC,CASSPQMQETQYF,TRBV18,once,-,13,TRBJ2-5
TGTGCCACCAGCAGACCATATAACAGGGAGACCCAGTACTTC,CATSRPYNRETQYF,TRBV15,-,-,14,TRBJ2-5
TGTGCCATCAGTGAGTCGAAAGAGTATGGCTACACCTTC,CAISESKEYGYTF,TRBV10-3,-,-,13,TRBJ1-2
TGTGCCAGCAGCGTAGGTTTGAGCGATCAGCCCCAGCATTTT,CASSVGLSDQPQHF,TRBV9,once,-,14,TRBJ1-5
TGTGCCAGCAGCCAAGATAGTTCGACTCGGGGCACCGGGGAGCTGTTTTTT,CASSQDSSTRGTGELFF,TRBV4-2,-,-,17,TRBJ2-2
TGTGCTTGGGACAGGGACACTGAAGCTTTCTTT,CAWDRDTEAFF,TRBV30,few,TRBD1,11,TRBJ1-1
TGCGCCAGCACCCAAGGTGGGCGGGAGACAGATACGCAGTATTTT,CASTQGGRETDTQYF,TRBV5-1,once,TRBD2,15,TRBJ2-3
TGTGCCAGCAGCTTAGCGAGGACTAGCGGGAGTCGGTTAGATACGCAGTATTTT,CASSLARTSGSRLDTQYF,TRBV7-2,few,TRBD2,18,TRBJ2-3
TGTGCCAGCCGCCCCTCCAGCGCCTCCTACGAGCAGTACTTC,CASRPSSASYEQYF,TRBV7-9,-,-,14,TRBJ2-7
TGTGCCTCAAAGGGGGGGGACAGGGGGCGCGGACAGCCCCAGCATTTT,CASKGGDRGRGQPQHF,TRBV2,-,TRBD1,16,TRBJ1-5
TGTGCCAGCAGTGATTATAGGACAGCGCTTAATGAAAAACTGTTTTTT,CASSDYRTALNEKLFF,TRBV6-1,once,-,16,TRBJ1-4
TGTGCCAGCAGCTTAGTAGCGGGGGCCTCCTACGAGCAGTACTTC,CASSLVAGASYEQYF,TRBV11-2,-,TRBD2,15,TRBJ2-7
TGTGCCAGCAGTCGCGGTGACAGGCGGACCTACGAGCAGTACTTC,CASSRGDRRTYEQYF,TRBV2,-,-,15,TRBJ2-7
TGTGCCAGCAGTTCCAGGACGGGGACAGGGGGTATCGTAGCTTTCTTT,CASSSRTGTGGIVAFF,TRBV6-5,-,TRBD1,16,TRBJ1-1
TGTGCCAGCATATCTCCCCGGGGGATTAGTGGGGCCTACGAGCAGTACTTC,CASISPRGISGAYEQYF,TRBV27,-,-,17,TRBJ2-7
TGTGCCAGCAGCCAAGCGAGGAGCTCCTACAATGAGCAGTTCTTC,CASSQARSSYNEQFF,TRBV7-8,-,-,15,TRBJ2-1
TGTGCCAGCAGTTTATCCCCTGGGCGCGAGCAGTACTTC,CASSLSPGREQYF,TRBV28,-,-,13,TRBJ2-7
TGCGCCAGCAGCTCAATGCCAGAGAACACTGAAGCTTTCTTT,CASSSMPENTEAFF,TRBV5-1,-,-,14,TRBJ1-1
TGCGCCAGCAGCTACCGACAGGGAGGCGCCTACGAGCAGTACTTC,CASSYRQGGAYEQYF,TRBV5-1,-,-,15,TRBJ2-7
TGTGCCAGCAGCCCCCGGGGGTTCACAGATACGCAGTATTTT,CASSPRGFTDTQYF,TRBV11-3,-,-,14,TRBJ2-3
TGTGCCTGGGAATCGGGACTAGCGGGAGGTCGCGGTCAGGTAGATACGCAGTATTTT,CAWESGLAGGRGQVDTQYF,TRBV30,-,TRBD2,19,TRBJ2-3
TGTGCCAGCAGTTGGAAGGAGGGGCGCAATGAGCAGTTCTTC,CASSWKEGRNEQFF,TRBV6-6,-,-,14,TRBJ2-1
TGTGCCAGCAGCTTGGCGGGAGGGACAGATACGCAGTATTTT,CASSLAGGTDTQYF,TRBV5-4,-,TRBD2,14,TRBJ2-3
TGTGCCAGCAGTTTTACCAGCGTCCGACTCTACAATGAGCAGTTCTTC,CASSFTSVRLYNEQFF,TRBV28,-,-,16,TRBJ2-1
TGTGCCAGTAGTATGGTGGGACAGGGGGCTAACACTGAAGCTTTCTTT,CASSMVGQGANTEAFF,TRBV19,-,TRBD1,16,TRBJ1-1
TGTGCCAGTAGTGTGAACAGGGGGGAGACCCAGTACTTC,CASSVNRGETQYF,TRBV19,-,TRBD1,13,TRBJ2-5
TGTGCCAGCTCCTATGTTGTCGGGGGCAATCAGCCCCAGCATTTT,CASSYVVGGNQPQHF,TRBV7-2,-,-,15,TRBJ1-5